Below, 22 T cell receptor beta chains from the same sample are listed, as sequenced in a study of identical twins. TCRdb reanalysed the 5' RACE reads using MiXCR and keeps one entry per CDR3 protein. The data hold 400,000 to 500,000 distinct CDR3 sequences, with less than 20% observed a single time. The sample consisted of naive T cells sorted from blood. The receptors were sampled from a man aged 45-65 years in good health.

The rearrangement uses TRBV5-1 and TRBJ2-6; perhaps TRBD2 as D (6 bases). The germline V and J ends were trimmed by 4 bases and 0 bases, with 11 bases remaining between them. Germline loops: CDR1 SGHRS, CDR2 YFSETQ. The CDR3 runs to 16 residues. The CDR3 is CASSKAGPSGANVLTF. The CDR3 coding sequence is TGCGCCAGCAGCAAGGCGGGGCCCTCTGGGGCCAACGTCCTGACTTTC.

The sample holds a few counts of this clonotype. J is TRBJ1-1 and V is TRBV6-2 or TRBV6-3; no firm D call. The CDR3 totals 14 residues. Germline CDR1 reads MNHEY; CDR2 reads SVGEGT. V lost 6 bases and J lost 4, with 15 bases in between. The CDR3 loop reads CASSSLPAGTEAFF. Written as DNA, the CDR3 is TGTGCCAGCAGCTCCCTACCGGCGGGCACTGAAGCTTTCTTT.

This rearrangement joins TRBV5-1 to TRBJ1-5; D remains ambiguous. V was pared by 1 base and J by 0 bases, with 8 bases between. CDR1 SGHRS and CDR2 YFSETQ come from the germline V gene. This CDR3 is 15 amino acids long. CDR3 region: CASSLTVHSNQPQHF. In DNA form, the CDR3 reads TGCGCCAGCAGCTTGACAGTTCATAGCAATCAGCCCCAGCATTTT.

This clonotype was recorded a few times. CDR3 DNA: TGCGCCAGCAGCCCCACTTCGGGGAAGTCTGAAGCTTTCTTT. Translation gives CASSPTSGKSEAFF. The chain is built from TRBV4-3 and TRBJ1-1; D is undetermined. Germline CDR1 LGHNA, CDR2 YSLEER. The V end lost 4 bases, the J end lost 6 bases, and 15 bases lay between the germline ends. CDR3 size: 14 residues.

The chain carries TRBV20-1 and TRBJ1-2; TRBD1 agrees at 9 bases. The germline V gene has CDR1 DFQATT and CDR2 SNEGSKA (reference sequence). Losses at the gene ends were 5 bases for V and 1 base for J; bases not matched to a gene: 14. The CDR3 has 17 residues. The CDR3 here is CSAGELGTGRRNYGYTF. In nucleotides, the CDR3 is TGCAGTGCTGGTGAACTGGGGACAGGGCGACGTAACTATGGCTACACCTTC.

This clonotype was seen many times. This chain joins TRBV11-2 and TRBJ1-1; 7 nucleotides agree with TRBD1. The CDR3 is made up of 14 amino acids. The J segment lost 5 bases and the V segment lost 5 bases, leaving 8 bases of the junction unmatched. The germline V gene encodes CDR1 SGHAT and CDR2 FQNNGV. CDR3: CASSLRDSWTEAFF. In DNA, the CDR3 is TGTGCCAGCAGCCTTCGGGACAGCTGGACTGAAGCTTTCTTT. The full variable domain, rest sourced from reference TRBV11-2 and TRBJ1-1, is EAGVAQSPRYKIIEKRQSVAFWCNPISGHATLYWYQQILGQGPKLLIQFQNNGVVDDSQLPKDRFSAERLKGVDSTLKIQPAKLEDSAVYLCASSLRDSWTEAFFGQGTRLTVV.

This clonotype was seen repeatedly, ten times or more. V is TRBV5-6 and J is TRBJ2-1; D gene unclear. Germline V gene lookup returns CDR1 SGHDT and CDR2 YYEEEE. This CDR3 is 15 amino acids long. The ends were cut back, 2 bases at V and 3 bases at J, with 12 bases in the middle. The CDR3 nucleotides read TGTGCCAGCAGCTTCACCAGCGAGTTCTACAATGAGCAGTTCTTC. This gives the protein CASSFTSEFYNEQFF.

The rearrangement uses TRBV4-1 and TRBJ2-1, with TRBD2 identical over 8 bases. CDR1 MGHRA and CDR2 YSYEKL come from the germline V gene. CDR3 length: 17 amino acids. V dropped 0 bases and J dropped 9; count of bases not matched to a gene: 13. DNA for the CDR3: TGCGCCAGCAGCCAAGATACCAGCGGGAGCGCTCGTGGTGAGCAGTTCTTC. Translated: CASSQDTSGSARGEQFF.

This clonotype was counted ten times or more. CDR3 residues: CSGGAGGSSYEQYF. The CDR3 DNA reads as TGCAGCGGTGGGGCAGGGGGAAGCTCCTACGAGCAGTACTTC. The rearrangement links TRBV29-1 to TRBJ2-7; 7 bases match TRBD1. Trimming took 7 bases from V and 0 from J; bases not matched to a gene: 9. Germline assignment: CDR1 SQVTM and CDR2 ANQGSEA. The CDR3 totals 14 residues.

CDR3 nucleotide sequence: TGCGCCAGCAGCTTGGACAACCCCCAGGTGGCCTACGAGCAGTACTTC. Its protein is CASSLDNPQVAYEQYF. The V gene is TRBV5-1, the J gene TRBJ2-7; no reliable D call. Trimming shortened V by 0 bases and J by 2 bases, and 15 bases separated the two germline ends. Per the germline V gene, CDR1 is SGHRS and CDR2 is YFSETQ. The CDR3 has 16 residues.

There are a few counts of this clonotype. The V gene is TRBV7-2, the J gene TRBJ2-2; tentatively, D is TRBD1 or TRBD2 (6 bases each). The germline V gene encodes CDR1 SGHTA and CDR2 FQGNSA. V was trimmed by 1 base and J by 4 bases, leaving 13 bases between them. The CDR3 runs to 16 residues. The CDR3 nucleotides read TGTGCCAGCAGCTTAGTAGGGGGAGCGGGCACCGGGGAGCTGTTTTTT. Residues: CASSLVGGAGTGELFF.

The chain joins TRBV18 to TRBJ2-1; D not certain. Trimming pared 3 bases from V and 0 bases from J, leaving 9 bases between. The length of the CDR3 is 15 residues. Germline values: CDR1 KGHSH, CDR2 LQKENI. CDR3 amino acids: CASSPPLSSYNEQFF. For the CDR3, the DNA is TGTGCCAGCTCACCTCCTCTCAGCTCCTACAATGAGCAGTTCTTC.

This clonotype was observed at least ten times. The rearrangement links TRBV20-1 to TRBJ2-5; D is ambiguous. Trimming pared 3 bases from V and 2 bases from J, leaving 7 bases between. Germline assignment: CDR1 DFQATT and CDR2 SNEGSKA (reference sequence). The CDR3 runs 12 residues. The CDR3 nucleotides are TGCAGTGCTAGTCTACAGCAAGAGACCCAGTACTTC. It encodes CSASLQQETQYF.

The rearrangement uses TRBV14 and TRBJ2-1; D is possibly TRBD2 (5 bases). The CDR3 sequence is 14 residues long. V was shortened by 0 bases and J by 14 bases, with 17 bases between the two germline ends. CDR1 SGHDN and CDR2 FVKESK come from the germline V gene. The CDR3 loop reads CASSQDMLRGPEFF. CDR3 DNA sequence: TGTGCCAGCAGCCAAGATATGTTGAGAGGGCCTGAGTTCTTC. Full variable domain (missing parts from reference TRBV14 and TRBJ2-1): EAGVTQFPSHSVIEKGQTVTLRCDPISGHDNLYWYRRVMGKEIKFLLHFVKESKQDESGMPNNRFLAERTGGTYSTLKVQPAELEDSGVYFCASSQDMLRGPEFFGPGTRLTVL.

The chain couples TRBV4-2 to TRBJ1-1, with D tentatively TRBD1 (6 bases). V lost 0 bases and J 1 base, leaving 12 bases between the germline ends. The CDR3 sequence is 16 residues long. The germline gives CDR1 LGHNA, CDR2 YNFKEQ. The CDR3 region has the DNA TGTGCCAGCAGCCAAGAATTTACAGGGCAGAACACTGAAGCTTTCTTT. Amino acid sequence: CASSQEFTGQNTEAFF.

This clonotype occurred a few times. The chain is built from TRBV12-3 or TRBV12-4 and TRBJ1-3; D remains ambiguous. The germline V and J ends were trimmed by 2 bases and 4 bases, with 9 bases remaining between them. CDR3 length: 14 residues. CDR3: CASSLSGGGNTIYF. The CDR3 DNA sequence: TGTGCCAGCAGTTTATCAGGAGGGGGAAACACCATATATTTT.

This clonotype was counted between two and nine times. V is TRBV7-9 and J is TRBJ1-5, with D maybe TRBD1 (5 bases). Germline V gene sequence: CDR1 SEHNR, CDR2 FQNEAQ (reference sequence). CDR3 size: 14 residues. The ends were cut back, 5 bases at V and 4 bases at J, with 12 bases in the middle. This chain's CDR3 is CASSHTGPNQPQHF. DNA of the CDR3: TGTGCCAGCAGCCATACAGGACCTAATCAGCCCCAGCATTTT.

CDR3 bases: TGCAGTGCTAGTGGATACAGGGGTCACGAGCAGTACTTC. Its protein is CSASGYRGHEQYF. This chain uses TRBV20-1 with TRBJ2-7; 7 bases map to TRBD1. CDR3 length: 13 residues. The junction had 7 bases not matched to a gene; V was cut back by 3 bases and J by 5 bases. Germline lookup yields CDR1 DFQATT and CDR2 SNEGSKA (reference sequence).

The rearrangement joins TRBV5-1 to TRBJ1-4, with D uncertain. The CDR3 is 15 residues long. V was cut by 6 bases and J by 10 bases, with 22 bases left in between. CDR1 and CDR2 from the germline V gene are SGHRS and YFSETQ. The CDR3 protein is CASKGRNGSSRKLFF. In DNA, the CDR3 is TGCGCCAGCAAGGGAAGGAATGGATCATCCCGAAAACTGTTTTTT.

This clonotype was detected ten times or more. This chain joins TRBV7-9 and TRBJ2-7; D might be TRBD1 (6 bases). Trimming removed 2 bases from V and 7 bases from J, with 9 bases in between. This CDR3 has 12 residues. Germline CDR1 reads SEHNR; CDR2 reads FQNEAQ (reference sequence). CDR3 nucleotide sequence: TGTGCCAGCAGCTTAACGAGGGGGGAGCAGTACTTC. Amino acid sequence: CASSLTRGEQYF.

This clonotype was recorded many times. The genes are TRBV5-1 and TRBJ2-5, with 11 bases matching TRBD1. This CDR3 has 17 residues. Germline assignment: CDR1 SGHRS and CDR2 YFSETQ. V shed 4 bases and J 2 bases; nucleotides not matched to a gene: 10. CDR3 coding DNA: TGCGCCAGCAGCCTATCTCCTGGGGACAGGGGGCAAGAGACCCAGTACTTC. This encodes CASSLSPGDRGQETQYF. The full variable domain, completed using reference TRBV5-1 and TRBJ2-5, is KAGVTQTPRYLIKTRGQQVTLSCSPISGHRSVSWYQQTPGQGLQFLFEYFSETQRNKGNFPGRFSGRQFSNSRSEMNVSTLELGDSALYLCASSLSPGDRGQETQYFGPGTRLLVL.

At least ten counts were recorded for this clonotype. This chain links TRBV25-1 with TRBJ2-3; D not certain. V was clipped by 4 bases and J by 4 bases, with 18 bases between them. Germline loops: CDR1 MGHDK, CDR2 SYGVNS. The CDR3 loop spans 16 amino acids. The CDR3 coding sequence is TGTGCCAGCAGTGGCCCCCTTGGTATAAGTCCAGATACGCAGTATTTT. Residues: CASSGPLGISPDTQYF.